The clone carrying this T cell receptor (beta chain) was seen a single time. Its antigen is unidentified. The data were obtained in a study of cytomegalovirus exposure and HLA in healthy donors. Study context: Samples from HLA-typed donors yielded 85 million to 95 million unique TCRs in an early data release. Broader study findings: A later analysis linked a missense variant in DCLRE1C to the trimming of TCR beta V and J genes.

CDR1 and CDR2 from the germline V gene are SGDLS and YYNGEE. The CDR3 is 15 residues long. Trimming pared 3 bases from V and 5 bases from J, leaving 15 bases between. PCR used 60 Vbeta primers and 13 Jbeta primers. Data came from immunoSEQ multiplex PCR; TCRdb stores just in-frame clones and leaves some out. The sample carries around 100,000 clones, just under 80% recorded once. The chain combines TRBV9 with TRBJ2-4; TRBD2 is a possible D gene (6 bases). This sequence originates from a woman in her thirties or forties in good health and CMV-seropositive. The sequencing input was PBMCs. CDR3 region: CASSAGVKGQNIQYF. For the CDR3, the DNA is TGTGCCAGCAGCGCGGGAGTCAAGGGGCAAAACATTCAGTACTTC.